This TCR beta chain comes out of a study of shared clonotypes between healthy human individuals. Study in general: Plates per donor: three CD4 naive, three CD4 memory, two CD8 naive, one CD8 memory. Findings and limits, study-wide: Around 5.4% of naive CD4 clonotypes were common to a few donors. On the whole, naive subsets had larger estimated richness than memory subsets had.

All participating donors were Caucasian adults from Nashville, Tennessee. Germline V gene data show CDR1 as SGHRS and CDR2 as YFSETQ. Trimming left V 5 bases short and J 4 bases short, with 7 bases between. The CDR3 is 11 residues long. A remark on this clone: The antigen is unknown.

TCRdb's copy holds only in-frame clones and misses some; the assay was immunoSEQ multiplex PCR. Of roughly 1 million clones detected, roughly 70% appear once; the ten largest clones hold approximately 1.5%. This sequence joins TRBV5-1 and TRBJ2-7, with unresolved D. Sequencing was done on a sample of memory CD4+ T cells sorted from blood. Noted subset: CD45RA-negative fraction. This TCR was recovered from a man in his late teens or twenties in good health. The CDR3 loop reads CASRSGYEQYF. Written as DNA, the CDR3 is TGCGCCAGCAGGAGTGGTTACGAGCAGTACTTC.